The clone carrying this TCR beta chain was found a few times. Its target is not known. These data belong to a study of early T cells in non-severe SARS-CoV-2 infection. About the research overall: Sequenced bulk RNA came from whole blood that was unsorted, and chains were unpaired.

Findings and limits, study-wide: Anti-spike CD8 responses were favored in VDJdb matching, and private and CD4 specificities were missed.

Researchers attached unique molecular identifiers to individual cDNA molecules. TCRdb reprocessed the 5' RACE reads via MiXCR and lists one record per CDR3 protein. This sample yields tens of thousands of distinct CDR3 sequences, of which about 9.1% are seen a single time; more than 6.5% belongs to the top ten. Germline CDR1 LGHDT, CDR2 YNNKEL (reference sequence). The length of the CDR3 is 20 residues. V dropped 0 bases and J dropped 0; count of bases not matched to a gene: 9. Sequenced: whole blood. The receptor was isolated from an adult who was a healthcare worker with PCR-confirmed SARS-CoV-2 infection or an uninfected control (not recorded which). J is TRBJ2-1 and V is TRBV3-1, with 12 bases fitting TRBD2. CDR3 DNA sequence: TGTGCCAGCAGCCAAGATCCCTGGACTAGCGGGACCTCCTCCTACAATGAGCAGTTCTTC. It encodes CASSQDPWTSGTSSYNEQFF.